The clone carrying this T cell receptor beta chain was recorded only once. This sample is part of a study of technical replicates of blood from several donors. The V gene's germline CDR1 is LGHNT and CDR2 FRNRAP. V was trimmed by 0 bases and J by 5 bases, leaving 16 bases between them. The CDR3 has 16 amino acids. This table comes from immunoSEQ multiplex PCR, and its TCRdb copy is limited to in-frame clones, with some not included. Of almost 70,000 clones listed, approximately 88% are singletons. The V call is TRBV12-5, the J call TRBJ2-5; maybe TRBD2 (5 bases). Material for sequencing was PBMCs. The TCR was taken from a human donor in good health. Some clones in this sample may be carry-over from other donors' samples. The chain's CDR3 is CASGLVLGPWEETQYF. CDR3 sequence (DNA): TGTGCTAGTGGTTTGGTACTTGGGCCCTGGGAGGAGACCCAGTACTTC.